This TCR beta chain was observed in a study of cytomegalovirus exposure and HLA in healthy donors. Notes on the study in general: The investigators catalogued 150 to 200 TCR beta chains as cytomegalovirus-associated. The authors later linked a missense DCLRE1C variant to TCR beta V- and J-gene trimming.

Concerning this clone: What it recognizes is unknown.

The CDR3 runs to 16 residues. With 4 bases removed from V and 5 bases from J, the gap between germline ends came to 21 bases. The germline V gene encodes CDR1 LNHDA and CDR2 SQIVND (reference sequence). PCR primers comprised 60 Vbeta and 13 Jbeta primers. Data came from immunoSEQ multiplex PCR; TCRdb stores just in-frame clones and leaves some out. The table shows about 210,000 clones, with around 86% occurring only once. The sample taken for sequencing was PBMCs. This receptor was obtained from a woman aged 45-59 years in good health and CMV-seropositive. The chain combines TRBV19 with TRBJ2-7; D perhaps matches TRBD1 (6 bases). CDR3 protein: CASSRDLGQMFDEQYF. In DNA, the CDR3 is TGTGCCAGTAGTAGAGACTTGGGACAAATGTTCGACGAGCAGTACTTC.